Following are 21 T cell receptor beta chains from one sample sequenced in a study of T-cell memory formation after mild COVID-19. Using its own MiXCR run on the 5' RACE reads, TCRdb lists one record per CDR3 protein. The sample holds under 450,000 distinct CDR3 sequences; more than 20% are singletons and the top ten take less than 15%. Sequencing was carried out using PBMCs or a T cell subset sorted from them (not recorded which). These receptors were collected from an adult woman who had mild COVID-19 (a few samples of this study predate the infection). Cell type and time point are not known.

This clonotype was seen a few times. Mismatch with germline at one junction end may stem from a read error. The CDR3 here is CASSEGLAGKTGELFF. Written as DNA, the CDR3 is TGTGCTAGCAGCGAGGGACTAGCGGGAAAAACCGGGGAGCTGTTTTTT. V usage is TRBV7-7 and J usage is TRBJ2-2, with 13 bases identical to TRBD2. This CDR3 is built from 16 residues. Looked up from germline, CDR1 is SSHAT and CDR2 is FNYEAQ (reference sequence). Looking up the rest from reference TRBV7-7 and TRBJ2-2 gives the full variable domain: GAGVSQSPRYKVTKRGQDVTLRCDPISSHATLYWYQQALGQGPEFLTYFNYEAQPDKSGLPSDRFSAERPEGSISTLTIQRTEQRDSAMYRCASSEGLAGKTGELFFGEGSRLTVL.

The chain links TRBV6-5 to TRBJ2-7; 13 nucleotides agree with TRBD2. The germline gives CDR1 MNHEY, CDR2 SVGAGI. The length of the CDR3 is 17 residues. V shed 11 bases, J shed 0 bases, and the junction held 13 bases outside the gene matches. This chain's CDR3 is CAARSTSGRAPSYEQYF. CDR3 DNA sequence: TGTGCCGCCCGAAGTACTAGCGGGAGGGCCCCCTCCTACGAGCAGTACTTC.

This clonotype was detected only a few times. The chain couples TRBV12-3 or TRBV12-4 to TRBJ1-2; TRBD1 matches 8 bases. V lost 5 bases to trimming and J lost 7 bases; unmatched junction nucleotides: 6. The CDR3 length is 13 residues. In DNA, the CDR3 is TGTGCCAGCAGTCGCAGGGGGCAGGGTGGCTACACCTTC. It encodes CASSRRGQGGYTF.

This clonotype was seen more than once but under ten times. The V call is TRBV7-9, the J call TRBJ1-1; the D gene is possibly TRBD1 (5 bases). V lost 1 base and J lost 5, with 8 bases in between. Germline V CDR1 and CDR2: SEHNR, FQNEAQ (reference sequence). The CDR3 is made up of 13 amino acids. The CDR3 DNA sequence: TGTGCCAGCAGCTTAGATGAGGGGACTGAAGCTTTCTTT. It encodes CASSLDEGTEAFF.

This clonotype was counted a single time. V usage is TRBV11-1 and J usage is TRBJ2-5; weak D call: TRBD2 (5 bases). Germline V gene data show CDR1 as SGHAT and CDR2 as FQDESV (reference sequence). CDR3 length equals 15 residues. Trimming stripped 3 bases from V and 4 bases from J, with 15 bases between. CDR3 nucleotides: TGTGCCAGCAGCTTGGAGGCCCCCCCTCGAGAGACCCAGTACTTC. Translating it yields CASSLEAPPRETQYF.

The chain carries TRBV20-1 and TRBJ2-7; TRBD1 matches at 10 bases. J gave up 6 bases and V 0 bases, and 11 bases lay outside the gene matches. The CDR3 runs 16 residues. Germline values: CDR1 DFQATT, CDR2 SNEGSKA (reference sequence). DNA for the CDR3: TGCAGTGCTAGAGATCCGAGACAGGGGGCGTTTAGCGAGCAGTACTTC. Protein sequence: CSARDPRQGAFSEQYF.

The chain joins TRBV15 to TRBJ2-1, with unresolved D. Germline values: CDR1 LNHNV, CDR2 YYDKDF (reference sequence). The CDR3 covers 17 residues. The ends were cut back, 3 bases at V and 0 bases at J, with 15 bases in the middle. CDR3 sequence reads: CATSRMVGMSSYNEQFF. The CDR3 bases are TGTGCCACCAGCAGGATGGTAGGCATGAGCTCCTACAATGAGCAGTTCTTC.

The chain uses TRBV5-6 and TRBJ2-3; possibly TRBD1 for D (6 bases). From germline, CDR1 is SGHDT and CDR2 YYEEEE. This CDR3 comprises 16 residues. V was cut by 1 base and J by 1 base, with 13 bases left in between. The CDR3 coding sequence is TGTGCCAGCAGCTTGACAGGGAGTATTGGCACAGATACGCAGTATTTT. Encoded protein: CASSLTGSIGTDTQYF.

The chain is built from TRBV21-1 and TRBJ1-5; the table's D gene call, TRBD1, was not cross checked with the DNA. TRBV21-1 is a listed pseudogene. The CDR3 runs 17 residues. CDR3 residues: CASSKDRGHHGNQPQHF. The CDR3 DNA reads as TGTGCCAGCAGCAAAGATCGGGGCCACCATGGCAATCAGCCCCAGCATTTT.

The rearrangement joins TRBV14 to TRBJ2-2, with D maybe TRBD2 (6 bases). Germline V lookup: CDR1 SGHDN, CDR2 FVKESK. Between the trimmed V and J ends, which lost 4 bases and 5 bases, there was a span of 11 bases. The CDR3 has 14 residues. CDR3 region: CASSREVRTGELFF. The CDR3 nucleotides read TGTGCCAGCAGCCGGGAGGTCCGGACCGGGGAGCTGTTTTTT.

The CDR3 DNA follows: TGCAGCGTTGAGAGGGCGGGAGGGCCGAATGGTGAGCAGTTCTTC. Protein product: CSVERAGGPNGEQFF. The rearrangement links TRBV29-1 to TRBJ2-1; TRBD2 agrees at 9 bases. The CDR3 is 15 residues long. The J segment lost 9 bases and the V segment lost 3 bases, leaving 12 bases of the junction unmatched. Germline assignment: CDR1 SQVTM and CDR2 ANQGSEA.

This chain uses TRBV7-8 with TRBJ2-1; D might be TRBD1 (6 bases). Germline assignment: CDR1 SGHVS and CDR2 FQNEAQ. Trimming took off 6 bases at V and 0 bases at J, with 12 bases between the two ends. This CDR3 region has 15 residues. The DNA for the CDR3 is TGTGCCAGCAGGCCAGGGGACACCTCCTACAATGAGCAGTTCTTC. It yields the protein CASRPGDTSYNEQFF.

V usage is TRBV7-2 and J usage is TRBJ2-1; 13 bases match TRBD2. V lost 1 base, J lost 3 bases, and 6 bases stayed unmatched. This CDR3 is built from 18 residues. CDR1 and CDR2 (germline): SGHTA, FQGNSA. The CDR3 DNA follows: TGTGCCAGCAGCTTAGGGACTAGCGGGAGCCTAATCTACAATGAGCAGTTCTTC. This encodes CASSLGTSGSLIYNEQFF.

The chain is built from TRBV20-1 and TRBJ2-1; D is perhaps TRBD1 (5 bases). Looked up from germline, CDR1 is DFQATT and CDR2 is SNEGSKA (reference sequence). The length of the CDR3 is 14 residues. V was clipped by 6 bases and J by 6 bases, with 18 bases between them. CDR3 loop: CSAPRQGSSNEQFF. The CDR3 nucleotides are TGCAGTGCCCCGAGGCAGGGTAGTTCCAATGAGCAGTTCTTC.

The gene calls are TRBV4-1 and TRBJ1-5; the match to TRBD1 covers 7 bases. The junction had 16 bases not matched to a gene; V was cut back by 2 bases and J by 0 bases. CDR1 is MGHRA and CDR2 is YSYEKL in the germline V gene. This CDR3 spans 20 amino acids. This chain's CDR3 is CASSQLGSTGVTSSNQPQHF. For the CDR3, the DNA is TGCGCCAGCAGCCAACTAGGGTCTACAGGGGTGACCTCTAGCAATCAGCCCCAGCATTTT.

This clonotype has only a few counts. This rearrangement joins TRBV7-9 to TRBJ2-1, with 15 bases fitting TRBD2. Germline V gene lookup returns CDR1 SEHNR and CDR2 FQNEAQ (reference sequence). This CDR3 is built from 17 residues. Losses at the gene ends were 5 bases for V and 5 bases for J; bases not matched to a gene: 7. The DNA for the CDR3 is TGTGCCAGCAGCCCTTGGACTAGCGGGAGGGGAAACAATGAGCAGTTCTTC. Its protein product is CASSPWTSGRGNNEQFF.

The V and J genes are TRBV12-3 or TRBV12-4 and TRBJ1-2; TRBD1 matches 12 bases. J lost 6 bases, V lost 6 bases, and 11 bases had no gene match. This CDR3 has 16 residues. The CDR3 bases are TGTGCCAGCAGACGCTACGGGACAGGGGGCAGGGATGGCTACACCTTC. This gives the protein CASRRYGTGGRDGYTF.

This rearrangement joins TRBV4-1 to TRBJ2-1; 9 nucleotides match TRBD2. J lost 8 bases, V lost 2 bases, and 7 bases had no gene match. CDR3 size: 15 residues. CDR1 MGHRA and CDR2 YSYEKL come from the germline V gene. The CDR3 DNA reads as TGCGCCAGCAGCCAACCGGGACTAGCATCACATGAGCAGTTCTTC. It yields the protein CASSQPGLASHEQFF.

This clonotype was counted between two and nine times. V usage is TRBV9 and J usage is TRBJ2-1, with D uncertain. CDR3 size: 16 residues. Between the trimmed V and J ends, which lost 0 bases and 2 bases, there was a span of 12 bases. Per germline, CDR1 SGDLS and CDR2 YYNGEE. CDR3 sequence: CASSVVSGVTYNEQFF. In DNA, the CDR3 is TGTGCCAGCAGCGTAGTGTCCGGAGTTACCTACAATGAGCAGTTCTTC.

This CDR3 is CATSDFDQGITDTQYF. The CDR3 DNA reads TGTGCCACCAGTGATTTCGATCAGGGGATCACAGATACGCAGTATTTT. The chain has TRBV24-1 and TRBJ2-3; possible D gene TRBD1, 6 bases. The V end lost 1 base, the J end lost 2 bases, and 12 bases lay between the germline ends. The CDR3 runs to 16 residues. Germline CDR1 is KGHDR and CDR2 is SFDVKD.

This clonotype was detected a few times. V is TRBV5-6 and J is TRBJ2-3; 13 bases agree with TRBD2. This CDR3 has 17 residues. The J segment lost 1 base and the V segment lost 4 bases, leaving 6 bases of the junction unmatched. Germline CDR1 is SGHDT and CDR2 is YYEEEE. The CDR3: CASSAQTSGRRTDTQYF. For the CDR3, the DNA is TGTGCCAGCAGCGCTCAGACTAGCGGGAGGCGCACAGATACGCAGTATTTT.